Below are 6 T cell receptor beta chains sequenced from a single sample in a study of T cells in Graves' hyperthyroidism and ophthalmopathy. TCR beta CDR3 regions were amplified from RNA. The TCR CDR3 was amplified in a first-round RT-PCR using the HTBI primer set. TCRdb re-called the multiplex PCR reads with MiXCR, one entry per CDR3 protein. The sample lists a few hundred thousand distinct CDR3 sequences; under 25% were seen once. The material sequenced was blood. These receptors originate from a woman aged 50 to 60 with Graves' hyperthyroidism.

In this sample, this clonotype turned up many times. CDR3 sequence: CASVTNGREAGGYTF. The DNA of the CDR3 is TGTGCCAGCGTTACCAACGGGCGGGAAGCGGGCGGCTACACCTTC. The chain employs TRBV28 and TRBJ1-2; D unresolved. Trimming left V 8 bases short and J 8 bases short, with 24 bases between. The germline gives CDR1 MDHEN, CDR2 SYDVKM. The CDR3 loop spans 15 amino acids.

This clonotype came up many times. The V and J genes are TRBV6-1 and TRBJ2-3; D uncertain. Germline-derived CDR1 and CDR2 are MNHNS and SASEGT. Trimming took 6 bases from V and 5 from J, leaving 15 bases between them. The CDR3 is 14 residues long. CDR3 in DNA: TGTGCCAGCAGAGAAAGCCTGCAGAGAGATACGCAGTATTTT. Translating it yields CASRESLQRDTQYF.

This chain uses TRBV2 with TRBJ2-2; TRBD1 aligns across 10 bases. V shed 4 bases and J 4 bases; nucleotides not matched to a gene: 3. This CDR3 region has 15 residues. CDR1 SNHLY and CDR2 FYNNEI come from the germline V gene. The CDR3 loop reads CASSGDRGSTGELFF. The CDR3 bases are TGTGCCAGCAGTGGGGACAGGGGAAGCACCGGGGAGCTGTTTTTT.

This clonotype was observed many times. The chain joins TRBV11-2 to TRBJ1-1, with no clear D. The germline gives CDR1 SGHAT, CDR2 FQNNGV. The CDR3 totals 13 residues. V was cut by 3 bases and J by 0 bases, with 5 bases left in between. The CDR3 nucleotides read TGTGCCAGCAGCTTTGCAGTGAACACTGAAGCTTTCTTT. Residues: CASSFAVNTEAFF.

V and J are TRBV4-1 and TRBJ2-1; 11 bases align to TRBD2. The germline CDR1 and CDR2 sequences are MGHRA and YSYEKL. The CDR3 runs to 17 residues. Unmatched junction bases numbered 5, after V lost 0 bases and J lost 4 bases. The CDR3 nucleotides read TGCGCCAGCAGCCAAGAGAGACTAGCGGGGATATACAATGAGCAGTTCTTC. It specifies CASSQERLAGIYNEQFF.

There are many counts of this clonotype. The chain couples TRBV6-1 to TRBJ1-2; possible D gene TRBD1, 5 bases. V was clipped by 5 bases and J by 7 bases, with 14 bases between them. CDR1 is MNHNS and CDR2 is SASEGT in the germline V gene. The CDR3 contains 13 residues. CDR3 loop: CASSPRGWAGYTF. In DNA, the CDR3 is TGTGCCAGCAGTCCTCGGGGGTGGGCTGGCTACACCTTC.